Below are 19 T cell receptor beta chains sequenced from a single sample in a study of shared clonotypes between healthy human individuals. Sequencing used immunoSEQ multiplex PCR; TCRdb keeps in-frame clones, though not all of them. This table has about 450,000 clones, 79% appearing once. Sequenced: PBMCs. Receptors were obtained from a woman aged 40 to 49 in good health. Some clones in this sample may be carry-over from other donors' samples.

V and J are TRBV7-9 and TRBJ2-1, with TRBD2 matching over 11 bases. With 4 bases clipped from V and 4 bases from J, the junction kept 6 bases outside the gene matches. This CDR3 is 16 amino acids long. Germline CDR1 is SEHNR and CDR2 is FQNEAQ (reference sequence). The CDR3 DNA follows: TGTGCCAGCAGCTCGAGAGTAGCGGGAGGGTACAATGAGCAGTTCTTC. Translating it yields CASSSRVAGGYNEQFF.

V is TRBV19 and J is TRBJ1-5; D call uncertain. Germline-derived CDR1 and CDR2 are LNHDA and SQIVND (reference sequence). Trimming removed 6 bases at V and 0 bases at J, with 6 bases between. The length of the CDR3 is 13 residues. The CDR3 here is CASSAYSNQPQHF. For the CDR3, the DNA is TGTGCCAGTAGCGCGTATAGCAATCAGCCCCAGCATTTT.

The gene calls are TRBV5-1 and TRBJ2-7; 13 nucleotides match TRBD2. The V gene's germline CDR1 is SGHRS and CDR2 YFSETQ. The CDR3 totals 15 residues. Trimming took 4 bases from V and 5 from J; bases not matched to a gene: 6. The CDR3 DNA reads TGCGCCAGCAGCCCCGAGGGACTAGCGGGAAACGAGCAGTACTTC. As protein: CASSPEGLAGNEQYF.

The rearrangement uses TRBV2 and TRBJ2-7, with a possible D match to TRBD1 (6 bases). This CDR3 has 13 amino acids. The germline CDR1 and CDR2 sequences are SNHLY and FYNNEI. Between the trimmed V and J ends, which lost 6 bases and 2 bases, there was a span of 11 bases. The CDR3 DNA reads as TGTGCCAGCAGCACACAGGGCGCCTACGAGCAGTACTTC. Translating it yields CASSTQGAYEQYF.

CDR3: CASSLEGRAHYGYTF. As DNA, the CDR3 is TGTGCCAGCAGTTTAGAGGGTAGGGCCCATTATGGCTACACCTTC. The chain has TRBV28 and TRBJ1-2; the D is unclear. This CDR3 has 15 residues. CDR1 is MDHEN and CDR2 is SYDVKM in the germline V gene. Trimming stripped 2 bases from V and 5 bases from J, with 15 bases between.

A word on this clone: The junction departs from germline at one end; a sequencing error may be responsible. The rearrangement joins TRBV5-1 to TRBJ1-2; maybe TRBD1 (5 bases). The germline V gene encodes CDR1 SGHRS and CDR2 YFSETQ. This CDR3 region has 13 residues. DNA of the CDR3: TGCGCCAACAGCTTGGGGCAGGGAGAAGGCTACACCTTC. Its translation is CANSLGQGEGYTF.

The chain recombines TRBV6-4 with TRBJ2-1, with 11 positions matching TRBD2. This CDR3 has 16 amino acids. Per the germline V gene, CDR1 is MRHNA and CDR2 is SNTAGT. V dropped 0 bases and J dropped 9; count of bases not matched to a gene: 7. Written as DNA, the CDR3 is TGTGCCAGCAGTGACTCGATAGCGGGAGGGCCGAGTGAGCAGTTCTTC. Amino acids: CASSDSIAGGPSEQFF.

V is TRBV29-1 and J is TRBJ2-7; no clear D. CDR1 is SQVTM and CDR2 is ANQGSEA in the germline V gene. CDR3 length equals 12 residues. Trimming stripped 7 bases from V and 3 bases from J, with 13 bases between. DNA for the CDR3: TGCAGCGGAGGATACGGACGCTACGAGCAGTACTTC. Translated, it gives CSGGYGRYEQYF.

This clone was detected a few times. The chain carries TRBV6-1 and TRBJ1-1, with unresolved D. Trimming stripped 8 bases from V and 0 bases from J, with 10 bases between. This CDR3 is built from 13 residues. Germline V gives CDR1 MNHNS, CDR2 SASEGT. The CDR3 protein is CASFRSMNTEAFF. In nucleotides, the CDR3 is TGTGCCAGCTTCAGGTCCATGAACACTGAAGCTTTCTTT.

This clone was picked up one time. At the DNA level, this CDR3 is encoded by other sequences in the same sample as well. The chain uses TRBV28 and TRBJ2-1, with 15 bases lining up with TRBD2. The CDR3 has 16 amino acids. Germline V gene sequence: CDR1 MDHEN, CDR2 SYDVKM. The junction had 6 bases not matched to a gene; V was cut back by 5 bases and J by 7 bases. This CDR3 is CASSPPGLAGGNEQFF. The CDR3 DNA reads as TGTGCCAGCAGTCCCCCGGGACTAGCGGGAGGTAATGAGCAGTTCTTC.

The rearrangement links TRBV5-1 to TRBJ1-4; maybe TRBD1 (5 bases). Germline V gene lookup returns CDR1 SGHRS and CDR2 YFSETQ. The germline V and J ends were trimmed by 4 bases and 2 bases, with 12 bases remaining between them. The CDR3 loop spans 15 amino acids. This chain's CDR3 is CASSPARATNEKLFF. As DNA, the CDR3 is TGCGCCAGCAGCCCCGCCAGGGCCACTAATGAAAAACTGTTTTTT. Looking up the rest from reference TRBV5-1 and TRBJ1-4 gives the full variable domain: KAGVTQTPRYLIKTRGQQVTLSCSPISGHRSVSWYQQTPGQGLQFLFEYFSETQRNKGNFPGRFSGRQFSNSRSEMNVSTLELGDSALYLCASSPARATNEKLFFGSGTQLSVL.

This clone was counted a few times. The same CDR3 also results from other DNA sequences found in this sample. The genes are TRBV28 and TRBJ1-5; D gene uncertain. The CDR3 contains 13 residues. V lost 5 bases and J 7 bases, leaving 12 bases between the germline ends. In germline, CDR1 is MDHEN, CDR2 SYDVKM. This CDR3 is CASSDPGQQPQHF. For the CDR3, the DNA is TGTGCCAGCAGTGACCCTGGTCAACAGCCCCAGCATTTT.

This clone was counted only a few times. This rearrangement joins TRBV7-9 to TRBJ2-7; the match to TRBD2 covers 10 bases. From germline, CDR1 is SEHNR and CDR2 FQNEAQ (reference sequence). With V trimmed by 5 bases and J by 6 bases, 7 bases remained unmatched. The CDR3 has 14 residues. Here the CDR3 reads CASSPSGSKSEQYF. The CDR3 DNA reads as TGTGCCAGCAGCCCTAGCGGGAGCAAGTCCGAGCAGTACTTC.

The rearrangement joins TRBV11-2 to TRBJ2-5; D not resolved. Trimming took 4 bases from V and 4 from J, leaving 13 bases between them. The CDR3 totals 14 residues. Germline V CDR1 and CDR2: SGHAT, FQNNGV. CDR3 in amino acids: CASSSIRNAETQYF. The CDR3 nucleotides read TGTGCCAGCAGCTCCATTCGAAACGCAGAGACCCAGTACTTC. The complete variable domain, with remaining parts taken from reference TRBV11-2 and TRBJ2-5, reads EAGVAQSPRYKIIEKRQSVAFWCNPISGHATLYWYQQILGQGPKLLIQFQNNGVVDDSQLPKDRFSAERLKGVDSTLKIQPAKLEDSAVYLCASSSIRNAETQYFGPGTRLLVL.

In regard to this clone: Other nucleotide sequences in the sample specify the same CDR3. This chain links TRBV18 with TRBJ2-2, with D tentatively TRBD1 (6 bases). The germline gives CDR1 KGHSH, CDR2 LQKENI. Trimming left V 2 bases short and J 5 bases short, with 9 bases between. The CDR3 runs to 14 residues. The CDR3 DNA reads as TGTGCCAGCTCACCAGGACAGTCGACCGGGGAGCTGTTTTTT. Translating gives CASSPGQSTGELFF. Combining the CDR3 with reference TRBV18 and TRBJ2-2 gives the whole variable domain NAGVMQNPRHLVRRRGQEARLRCSPMKGHSHVYWYRQLPEEGLKFMVYLQKENIIDESGMPKERFSAEFPKEGPSILRIQQVVRGDSAAYFCASSPGQSTGELFFGEGSRLTVL.

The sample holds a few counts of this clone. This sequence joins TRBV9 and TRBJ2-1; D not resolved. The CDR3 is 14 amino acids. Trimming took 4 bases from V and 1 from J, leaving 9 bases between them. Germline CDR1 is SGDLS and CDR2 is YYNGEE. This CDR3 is CASSPMGSYNEQFF. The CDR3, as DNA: TGTGCCAGCAGCCCCATGGGGTCCTACAATGAGCAGTTCTTC. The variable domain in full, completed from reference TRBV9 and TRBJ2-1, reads DSGVTQTPKHLITATGQRVTLRCSPRSGDLSVYWYQQSLDQGLQFLIQYYNGEERAKGNILERFSAQQFPDLHSELNLSSLELGDSALYFCASSPMGSYNEQFFGPGTRLTVL.

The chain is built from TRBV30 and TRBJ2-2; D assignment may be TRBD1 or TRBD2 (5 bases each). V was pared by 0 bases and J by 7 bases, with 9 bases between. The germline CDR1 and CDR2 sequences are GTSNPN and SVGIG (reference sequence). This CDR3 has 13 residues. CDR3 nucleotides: TGTGCCTGGAGTGTACGAGGGGACGGGGAGCTGTTTTTT. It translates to CAWSVRGDGELFF.

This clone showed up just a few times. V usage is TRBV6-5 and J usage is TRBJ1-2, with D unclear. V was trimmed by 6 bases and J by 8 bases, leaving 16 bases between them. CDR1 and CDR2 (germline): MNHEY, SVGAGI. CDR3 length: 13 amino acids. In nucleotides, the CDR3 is TGTGCCAGCAGCCCTTACATCCTGGGAGGCTACACCTTC. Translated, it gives CASSPYILGGYTF.

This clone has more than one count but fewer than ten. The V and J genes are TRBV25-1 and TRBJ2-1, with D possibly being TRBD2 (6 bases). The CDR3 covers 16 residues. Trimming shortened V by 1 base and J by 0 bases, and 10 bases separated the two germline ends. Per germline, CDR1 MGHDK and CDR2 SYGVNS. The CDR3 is CASSESAGSSYNEQFF. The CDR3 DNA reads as TGTGCCAGCAGTGAATCTGCGGGAAGCTCCTACAATGAGCAGTTCTTC.